Listed here are 15 T cell receptor beta chains from one sample, sequenced in a study of T cell repertoires in cytomegalovirus infection. In TCRdb, the reads were re-called with MiXCR into one record per CDR3 protein. The repertoire holds about 680,000 distinct CDR3 sequences, 20% to 25% seen once, with roughly 8% in the top ten. The sequenced material came from CD8+ T cells from PBMCs. The receptor set was obtained from a human donor in good health (CMV status not recorded). Some clones in this sample may be carry-over from other donors' samples.

J is TRBJ2-5 and V is TRBV9; D is uncertain. CDR1 and CDR2 from the germline V gene are SGDLS and YYNGEE. There are 14 residues in the CDR3. V was trimmed by 2 bases and J by 0 bases, leaving 8 bases between them. The CDR3 spells CASSVGRYQETQYF. The CDR3, as DNA: TGTGCCAGCAGCGTTGGTCGGTACCAAGAGACCCAGTACTTC.

The chain is built from TRBV27 and TRBJ2-3, with 8 bases fitting TRBD1. The CDR3 has 15 amino acids. The V and J ends lost 0 bases and 6 bases, in that order; junction bases with no gene match: 5. CDR1 MNHEY and CDR2 SMNVEV come from the germline V gene (reference sequence). CDR3 coding DNA: TGTGCCAGCAGTTTATCCCGGACAGGGACCGATACGCAGTATTTT. It yields the protein CASSLSRTGTDTQYF.

The rearrangement uses TRBV6-6 and TRBJ1-5; a possible D gene is TRBD1 (6 bases). CDR1 and CDR2 (germline): MNHNY, SVGAGI (reference sequence). The CDR3 sequence is 16 residues long. Trimming removed 5 bases at V and 1 base at J, with 15 bases between. In DNA form, the CDR3 reads TGTGCCAGCAGTGACGACAGGTTCGACAGCAATCAGCCCCAGCATTTT. Protein sequence: CASSDDRFDSNQPQHF.

This clonotype has a handful of counts. V gene TRBV7-6 combines with J gene TRBJ1-5; D call uncertain. Germline-derived CDR1 and CDR2 are SGHVS and FNYEAQ. The V and J ends lost 5 bases and 2 bases respectively, with 10 bases between them. The CDR3 covers 14 residues. CDR3 protein: CASSPISGNQPQHF. DNA of the CDR3: TGTGCCAGCAGCCCTATTAGCGGCAATCAGCCCCAGCATTTT.

Concerning this clonotype: The junction departs from germline at one end; a sequencing error may be responsible. The chain has TRBV20-1 and TRBJ2-6; tentatively, D is TRBD1 (6 bases). From germline, CDR1 is DFQATT and CDR2 SNEGSKA (reference sequence). This CDR3 contains 15 residues. The CDR3 loop reads CSAYTQGSGANVQTF. The CDR3 DNA is TGCAGTGCCTATACACAGGGCTCTGGGGCCAACGTCCAGACTTTC.

Remarks on this clonotype: This may be a read error, as it is one base from a much larger clone. The J gene is TRBJ1-1, the V gene TRBV27, with 7 bases lining up with TRBD1. Per germline, CDR1 MNHEY and CDR2 SMNVEV (reference sequence). The CDR3 has 14 residues. In DNA, the CDR3 is TGTGCCAACAGTCTTGGGACAGCCTACACTGAAGCTTTCTTT. Protein: CANSLGTAYTEAFF.

The rearrangement links TRBV29-1 to TRBJ2-1; D call uncertain. Between the trimmed V and J ends, which lost 4 bases and 0 bases, there was a span of 7 bases. The CDR3 has 13 residues. CDR1 is SQVTM, CDR2 ANQGSEA, per germline. The CDR3 nucleotides read TGCAGCGTTGTACCCTTCTCCTACAATGAGCAGTTCTTC. This gives the protein CSVVPFSYNEQFF.

The chain carries TRBV28 and TRBJ2-3; TRBD1 or TRBD2 may be the D gene (5 bases each). Germline assignment: CDR1 MDHEN and CDR2 SYDVKM. This CDR3 has 12 amino acids. V was shortened by 4 bases and J by 4 bases, with 6 bases between the two germline ends. CDR3 residues: CASSWGSDTQYF. The CDR3 DNA is TGTGCCAGCAGTTGGGGGTCAGATACGCAGTATTTT.

There are a few counts of this clonotype. The chain is built from TRBV28 and TRBJ2-5, with 8 bases identical to TRBD2. This CDR3 is 14 amino acids long. Germline V lookup: CDR1 MDHEN, CDR2 SYDVKM. Trimming removed 2 bases from V and 4 bases from J; junction bases left unmatched: 3. CDR3 DNA: TGTGCCAGCAGTTTAAGAAGCGGGGGAGAGACCCAGTACTTC. Its protein is CASSLRSGGETQYF.

The genes are TRBV24-1 and TRBJ2-1, with 8 bases fitting TRBD2. This CDR3 contains 13 residues. The germline gives CDR1 KGHDR, CDR2 SFDVKD. V was pared by 9 bases and J by 8 bases, with 8 bases of the junction left unmatched. CDR3 residues: CATRAAGGYEQFF. CDR3 DNA sequence: TGTGCCACCCGTGCGGCGGGGGGTTATGAGCAGTTCTTC.

At least ten counts were recorded for this clonotype. This chain joins TRBV4-3 and TRBJ2-1; no firm D call. The V gene lost 0 bases and the J gene lost 8 bases, with 8 bases spanning the gap. This CDR3 comprises 13 residues. Germline V gene lookup returns CDR1 LGHNA and CDR2 YSLEER. CDR3 coding DNA: TGCGCCAGCAGCCAAGATTATGGCTATGAGCAGTTCTTC. This codes for CASSQDYGYEQFF.

There are a few counts of this clonotype. V gene TRBV29-1 combines with J gene TRBJ2-3; D is possibly TRBD1 or TRBD2 (5 bases each). In germline, CDR1 is SQVTM, CDR2 ANQGSEA. The CDR3 sequence is 12 residues long. The ends were cut back, 7 bases at V and 4 bases at J, with 12 bases in the middle. The CDR3 region has the DNA TGCAGCGCCGTTGGGGGTTCAGATACGCAGTATTTT. Residues: CSAVGGSDTQYF.

This clonotype came up many times. This rearrangement joins TRBV5-5 to TRBJ2-7, with 7 bases that match TRBD1. The length of the CDR3 is 13 residues. In germline, CDR1 is SGHKS, CDR2 YYEKEE (reference sequence). J gave up 6 bases and V 0 bases, and 3 bases lay outside the gene matches. This CDR3 reads CASSLGQGTEQYV. The CDR3 region has the DNA TGTGCCAGCAGCTTGGGACAGGGAACCGAGCAGTACGTC.

The chain has TRBV12-5 and TRBJ2-2; 8 bases match TRBD2. This CDR3 region has 17 residues. Germline CDR1 and CDR2: LGHNT and FRNRAP. V was clipped by 3 bases and J by 7 bases; unmatched bases: 13. CDR3 region: CASGFATGGMIGGELFF. The CDR3 region has the DNA TGTGCTAGTGGTTTTGCCACGGGGGGGATGATCGGCGGGGAGCTGTTTTTT.

This clonotype was observed a few times. The rearrangement joins TRBV19 to TRBJ2-1; D not resolved. The germline gives CDR1 LNHDA, CDR2 SQIVND (reference sequence). The CDR3 length is 13 residues. Trimming pared 5 bases from V and 3 bases from J, leaving 8 bases between. CDR3 sequence: CASSENGYNEQFF. CDR3 nucleotides: TGTGCCAGTAGTGAAAACGGCTACAATGAGCAGTTCTTC.